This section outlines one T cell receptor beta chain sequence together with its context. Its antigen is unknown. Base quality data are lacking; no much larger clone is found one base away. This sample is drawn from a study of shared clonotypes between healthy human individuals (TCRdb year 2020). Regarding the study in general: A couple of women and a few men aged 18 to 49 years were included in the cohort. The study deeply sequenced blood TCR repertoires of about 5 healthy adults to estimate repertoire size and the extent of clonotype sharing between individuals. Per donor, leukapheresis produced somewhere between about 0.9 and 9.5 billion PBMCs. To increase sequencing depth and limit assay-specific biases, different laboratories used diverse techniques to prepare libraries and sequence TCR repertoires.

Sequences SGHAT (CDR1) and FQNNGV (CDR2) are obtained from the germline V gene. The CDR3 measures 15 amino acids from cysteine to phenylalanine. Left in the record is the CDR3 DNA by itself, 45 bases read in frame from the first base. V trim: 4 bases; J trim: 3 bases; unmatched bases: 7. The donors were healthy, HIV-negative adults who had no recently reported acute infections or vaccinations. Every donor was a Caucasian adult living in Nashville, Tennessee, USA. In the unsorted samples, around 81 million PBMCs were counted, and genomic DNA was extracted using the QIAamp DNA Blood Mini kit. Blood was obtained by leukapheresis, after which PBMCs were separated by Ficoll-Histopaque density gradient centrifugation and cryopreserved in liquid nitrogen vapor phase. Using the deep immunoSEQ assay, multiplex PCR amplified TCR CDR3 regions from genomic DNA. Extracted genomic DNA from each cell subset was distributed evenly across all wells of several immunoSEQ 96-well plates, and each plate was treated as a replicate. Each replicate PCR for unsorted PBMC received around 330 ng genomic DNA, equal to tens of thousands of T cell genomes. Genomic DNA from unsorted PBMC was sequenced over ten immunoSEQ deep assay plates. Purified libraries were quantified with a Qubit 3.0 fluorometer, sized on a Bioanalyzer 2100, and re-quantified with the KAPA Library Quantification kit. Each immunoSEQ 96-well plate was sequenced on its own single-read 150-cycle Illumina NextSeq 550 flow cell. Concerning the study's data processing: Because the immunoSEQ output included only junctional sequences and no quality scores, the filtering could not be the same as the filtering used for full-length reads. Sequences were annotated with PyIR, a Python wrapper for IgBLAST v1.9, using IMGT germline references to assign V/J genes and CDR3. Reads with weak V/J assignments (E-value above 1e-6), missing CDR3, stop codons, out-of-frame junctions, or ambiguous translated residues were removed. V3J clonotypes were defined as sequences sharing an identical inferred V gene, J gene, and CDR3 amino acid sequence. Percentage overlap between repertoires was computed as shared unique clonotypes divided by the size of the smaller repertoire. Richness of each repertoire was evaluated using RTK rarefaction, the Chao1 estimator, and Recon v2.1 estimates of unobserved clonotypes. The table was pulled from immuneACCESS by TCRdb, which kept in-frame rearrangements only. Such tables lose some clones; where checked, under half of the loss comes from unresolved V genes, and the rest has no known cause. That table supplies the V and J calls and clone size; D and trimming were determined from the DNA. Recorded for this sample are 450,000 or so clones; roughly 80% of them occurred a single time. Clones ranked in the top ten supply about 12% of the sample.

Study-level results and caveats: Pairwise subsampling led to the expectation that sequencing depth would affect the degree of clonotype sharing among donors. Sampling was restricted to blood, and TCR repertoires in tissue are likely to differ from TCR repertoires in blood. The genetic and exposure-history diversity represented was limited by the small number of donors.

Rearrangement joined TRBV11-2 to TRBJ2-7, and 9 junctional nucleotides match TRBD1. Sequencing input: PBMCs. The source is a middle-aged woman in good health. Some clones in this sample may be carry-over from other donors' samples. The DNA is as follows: TGTGCCAGCAGCTCTTATGGGGACAGGGACTACGAGCAGTACTTC. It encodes CASSSYGDRDYEQYF.